These 6 T cell receptor beta chains were all obtained from the same sample, sequenced in a study of regulatory T cells in long-lasting Graves disease. The time point denotes: newly diagnosed GD, antithyroid drugs for less than 3 months. TCR sequences were obtained from RNA taken from PBMCs. Library construction for TCR beta used iRepertoire HTBI primers and Arm-PCR of CDR3 regions. Each CDR3 protein is one row after TCRdb ran MiXCR on the multiplex PCR reads. This table holds approximately 300,000 distinct CDR3 sequences, 15% to 20% found once. The sample was peripheral blood mononuclear cells (PBMCs), taken at new diagnosis, from a patient treated with antithyroid drugs. Every receptor here comes from a female donor with Graves disease.

The rearrangement uses TRBV7-9 and TRBJ1-1, with a weak D call TRBD1 (5 bases). The CDR3 consists of 13 residues. V lost 6 bases and J lost 0, with 8 bases in between. Germline assignment: CDR1 SEHNR and CDR2 FQNEAQ (reference sequence). CDR3 in DNA: TGTGCCAGCAGACAGGACATGAACACTGAAGCTTTCTTT. Its translation is CASRQDMNTEAFF.

The table lists this clonotype with a few counts. This may stem from a read error, because a much larger clone lies one nucleotide away. The V gene is TRBV7-2, the J gene TRBJ2-7, with D tentatively TRBD1 or TRBD2 (5 bases each). CDR1 and CDR2 from the germline V gene are SGHTA and FQGNSA. The CDR3 covers 16 residues. The CDR3 DNA reads as TGTGCCAGCAGTTTAGCCGGGGACGGACGAGGTGATGAGCAGTACTTC. It yields the protein CASSLAGDGRGDEQYF.

This clonotype occurred many times. V usage is TRBV5-6 and J usage is TRBJ1-2; 8 nucleotides line up with TRBD1. The CDR3 has 15 amino acids. V was clipped by 1 base and J by 7 bases; unmatched bases: 9. The germline V gene has CDR1 SGHDT and CDR2 YYEEEE. CDR3 loop: CASSLPQQGVAGYTF. CDR3 nucleotide sequence: TGTGCCAGCAGCTTGCCTCAACAGGGGGTTGCTGGCTACACCTTC. Full variable domain (missing parts from reference TRBV5-6 and TRBJ1-2): DAGVTQSPTHLIKTRGQQVTLRCSPKSGHDTVSWYQQALGQGPQFIFQYYEEEERQRGNFPDRFSGHQFPNYSSELNVNALLLGDSALYLCASSLPQQGVAGYTFGSGTRLTVV.

This clonotype was recorded many times. This chain connects TRBV20-1 to TRBJ2-5; 7 bases are shared with TRBD1. V was pared by 2 bases and J by 4 bases, with 10 bases of the junction left unmatched. This CDR3 contains 15 residues. The germline CDR1 and CDR2 sequences are DFQATT and SNEGSKA (reference sequence). CDR3 sequence: CSARSPGQILETQYF. The CDR3 coding sequence is TGCAGTGCTAGATCCCCGGGACAGATCTTAGAGACCCAGTACTTC.

This clonotype has only a few counts. The rearrangement joins TRBV28 to TRBJ2-1; 11 positions agree with TRBD2. There are 16 residues in the CDR3. Trimming removed 1 base from V and 7 bases from J; junction bases left unmatched: 6. Per germline, CDR1 MDHEN and CDR2 SYDVKM. CDR3 protein: CASSLSVGLAGNEQFF. For the CDR3, the DNA is TGTGCCAGCAGTTTATCTGTAGGACTAGCGGGTAATGAGCAGTTCTTC. Full variable domain (missing parts from reference TRBV28 and TRBJ2-1): DVKVTQSSRYLVKRTGEKVFLECVQDMDHENMFWYRQDPGLGLRLIYFSYDVKMKEKGDIPEGYSVSREKKERFSLILESASTNQTSMYLCASSLSVGLAGNEQFFGPGTRLTVL.

This clonotype was observed at least ten times. The V call is TRBV3-1, the J call TRBJ2-1, with D perhaps assigned TRBD1 or TRBD2 (5 bases each). Trimming stripped 4 bases from V and 7 bases from J, with 14 bases between. The CDR3 runs 14 residues. Looked up from germline, CDR1 is LGHDT and CDR2 is YNNKEL (reference sequence). CDR3 loop: CASSRGTDNNEQFF. The CDR3, as DNA: TGTGCCAGCAGCCGTGGGACCGATAATAATGAGCAGTTCTTC.